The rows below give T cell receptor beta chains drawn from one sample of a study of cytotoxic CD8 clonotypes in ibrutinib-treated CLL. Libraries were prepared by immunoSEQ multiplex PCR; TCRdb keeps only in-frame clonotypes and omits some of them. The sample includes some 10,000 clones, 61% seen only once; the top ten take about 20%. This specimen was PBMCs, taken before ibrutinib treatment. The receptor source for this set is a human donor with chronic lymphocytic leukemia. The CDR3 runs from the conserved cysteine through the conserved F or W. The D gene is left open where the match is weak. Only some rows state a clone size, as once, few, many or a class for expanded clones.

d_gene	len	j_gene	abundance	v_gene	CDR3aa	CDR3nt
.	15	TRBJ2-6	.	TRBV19	CASRSGVAGANVLTF	TGTGCCAGTCGTTCGGGGGTGGCTGGGGCCAACGTCCTGACTTTC
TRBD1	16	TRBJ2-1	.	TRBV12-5	CASGLAGTGLYNEQFF	TGTGCTAGTGGTTTGGCCGGGACAGGCCTCTACAATGAGCAGTTCTTC
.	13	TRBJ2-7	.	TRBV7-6	CASSTVIGIEQYF	TGTGCCAGCAGCACCGTTATAGGAATCGAGCAGTACTTC
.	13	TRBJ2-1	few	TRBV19	CASRLSSYNEQFF	TGTGCCAGTAGGTTGAGCTCCTACAATGAGCAGTTCTTC
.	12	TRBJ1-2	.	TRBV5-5	CASLGTNYGYTF	TGTGCCAGCCTAGGGACTAACTATGGCTACACCTTC
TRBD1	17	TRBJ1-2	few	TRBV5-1	CASSLDLDRAPFYGYTF	TGCGCCAGCAGCTTGGACCTCGACAGGGCCCCCTTCTATGGCTACACCTTC
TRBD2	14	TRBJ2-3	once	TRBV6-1	CASRSGRSTDTQYF	TGTGCCAGCAGAAGCGGGAGGTCCACAGATACGCAGTATTTT
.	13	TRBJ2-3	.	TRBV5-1	CASSRDSTDTQYF	TGCGCCAGCAGCCGGGACAGCACAGATACGCAGTATTTT
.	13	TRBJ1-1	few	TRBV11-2	CASSRQRNTEAFF	TGTGCCAGCAGCCGACAGAGGAACACTGAAGCTTTCTTT
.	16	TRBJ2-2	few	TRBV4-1	CASSLDRGTGAGELFF	TGCGCCAGCAGCCTAGATCGCGGGACGGGGGCCGGGGAGCTGTTTTTT
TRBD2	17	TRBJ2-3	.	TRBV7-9	CASSSPVAGFGTDTQYF	TGTGCCAGCAGCTCGCCGGTAGCGGGGTTCGGGACAGATACGCAGTATTTT
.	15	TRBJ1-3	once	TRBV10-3	CAISESISTRNTIYF	TGTGCCATCAGTGAGTCGATTAGTACCCGAAACACCATATATTTT
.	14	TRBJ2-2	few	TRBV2	CASSDWVYTGELFF	TGTGCCAGCAGTGATTGGGTTTACACCGGGGAGCTGTTTTTT
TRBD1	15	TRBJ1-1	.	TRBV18	CASSPGTAPNTEAFF	TGTGCCAGCTCACCTGGGACAGCACCGAACACTGAAGCTTTCTTT
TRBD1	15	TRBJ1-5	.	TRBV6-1	CASTTQGQGVQPQHF	TGTGCCAGCACCACCCAGGGACAGGGAGTTCAGCCCCAGCATTTT
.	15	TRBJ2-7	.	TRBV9	CASSPRRGDSYEQYF	TGTGCCAGCAGCCCAAGGAGGGGGGATTCCTACGAGCAGTACTTC
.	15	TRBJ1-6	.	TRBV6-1	CASSEVGSANSPLHF	TGTGCCAGCAGTGAAGTGGGCTCCGCGAATTCACCCCTCCACTTT
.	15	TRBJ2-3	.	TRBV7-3	CASSFSGAHTDTQYF	TGTGCCAGCAGCTTTTCCGGGGCACACACAGATACGCAGTATTTT
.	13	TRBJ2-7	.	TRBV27	CASSPGTFYEQYF	TGTGCCAGCAGTCCTGGGACCTTCTACGAGCAGTACTTC
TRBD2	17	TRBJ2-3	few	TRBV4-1	CASSQDPGGGLVNTQYF	TGCGCCAGCAGCCAAGATCCGGGGGGGGGTCTCGTAAATACGCAGTATTTT
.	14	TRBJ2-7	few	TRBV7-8	CASRINLQAYEQYF	TGTGCCAGCAGGATAAATTTGCAGGCCTACGAGCAGTACTTC
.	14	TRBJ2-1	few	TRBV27	CASSLVSVYNEQFF	TGTGCCAGCAGTTTAGTTTCTGTATACAATGAGCAGTTCTTC
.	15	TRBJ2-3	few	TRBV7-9	CASSLTGWGTDTQYF	TGTGCCAGCAGCTTAACTGGATGGGGCACAGATACGCAGTATTTT
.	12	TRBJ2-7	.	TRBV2	CASSEYTNRRNF	TGTGCCAGCAGTGAGTACACCAATAGAAGGAACTTC
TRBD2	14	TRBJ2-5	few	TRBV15	CATSTLAGQETQYF	TGTGCCACCAGCACGTTAGCGGGGCAAGAGACCCAGTACTTC
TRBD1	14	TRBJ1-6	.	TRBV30	CAWSLGQGGSPLHF	TGTGCCTGGAGTTTGGGACAGGGCGGATCACCCCTCCACTTT
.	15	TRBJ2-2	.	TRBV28	CASSFGRTYTGELFF	TGTGCCAGCAGTTTCGGTAGGACTTACACCGGGGAGCTGTTTTTT
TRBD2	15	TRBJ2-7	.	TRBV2	CASSTEREGRYEQYF	TGTGCCAGCAGTACCGAGCGGGAGGGCCGTTACGAGCAGTACTTC
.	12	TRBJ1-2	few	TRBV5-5	CASSHSNYGYTF	TGTGCCAGCAGCCATTCTAACTATGGCTACACCTTC
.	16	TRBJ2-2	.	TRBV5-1	CASSLVSWGSTGELFF	TGCGCCAGCAGCTTGGTTTCATGGGGGAGCACCGGGGAGCTGTTTTTT